The clone carrying this T cell receptor beta chain was seen a few times. Its specificity is not known. 60 Vbeta and 13 Jbeta primers were used in PCR. As originally analysed: The authors later counted 65 million to 80 million unique TCR beta chains, some 12 million of them shared. The protocol was immunoSEQ multiplex PCR, while the TCRdb copy is restricted to in-frame clones and leaves out a portion. The V and J calls and clone size come from that table; D and trimming were worked out from the DNA. The table has approximately 85,000 clones, about four fifths seen once. The sample is drawn from a study of cytomegalovirus exposure and HLA in healthy donors. Study-wide points: TCR beta chains associated with HLA were, in a later analysis, more clonally expanded than equally common others. The authors assumed roughly uniform sequencing depth across donors for presence/absence analyses.

CDR1 and CDR2 from the germline V gene are SGHKS and YYEKEE (reference sequence). With 1 base removed from V and 7 bases from J, the gap between germline ends came to 5 bases. The CDR3 length is 11 residues. The sequencing input was PBMCs. The rearrangement uses TRBV5-5 and TRBJ1-1; D is uncertain. The receptor was derived from a man younger than 40 in good health and CMV-seronegative. CDR3 loop: CASSLFYEAFF. CDR3 bases: TGTGCCAGCAGCTTGTTCTATGAAGCTTTCTTT.